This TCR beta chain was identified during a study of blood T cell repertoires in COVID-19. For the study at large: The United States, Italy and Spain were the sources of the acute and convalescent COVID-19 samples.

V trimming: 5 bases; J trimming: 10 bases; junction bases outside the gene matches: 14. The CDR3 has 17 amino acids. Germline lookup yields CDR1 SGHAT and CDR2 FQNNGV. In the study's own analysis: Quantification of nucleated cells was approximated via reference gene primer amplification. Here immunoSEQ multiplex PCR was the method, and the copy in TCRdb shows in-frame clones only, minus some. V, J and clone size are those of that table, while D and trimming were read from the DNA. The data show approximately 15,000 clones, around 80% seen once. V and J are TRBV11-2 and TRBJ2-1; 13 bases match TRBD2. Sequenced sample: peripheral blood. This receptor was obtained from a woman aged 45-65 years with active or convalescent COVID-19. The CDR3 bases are TGTGCCAGCAGCCCAGAGGGGGGACTAGCGGGACTTATGGAGCAGTTCTTC. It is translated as CASSPEGGLAGLMEQFF.